The clone carrying this T cell receptor beta chain was observed a single time. Its antigen is as yet unknown. This sample stems from a study of Ad26.COV2.S vaccination and SARS-CoV-2 variants. About the research overall: Donor was in the COV1001 Ad26.COV2.S trial arm. Notes on the study in general: Possible underestimation of total T cell responses by the TCR breadth and depth analyses was noted. A substantial breadth of spike-specific CD8+ and CD4+ T cell responses after vaccination has been reported.

Repertoires were generated with immunoSEQ multiplex PCR, while TCRdb's copy carries only in-frame clones and drops some. The data contain fewer than 600,000 clones, about 89% of them seen just once; the ten biggest clones take up about 1.7%. Described treatment: over 15 received Ad26.COV2.S at low or high dose, single or two shots; several received placebo; per-sample allocation not given. Specimen acquisition occurred on day 63 following the initial vaccine or placebo injection. Boston hosted the donor, who was an adult aged 18-55 years. Trimming removed 0 bases from V and 0 bases from J, with 2 bases in between. Germline values: CDR1 SGHTA, CDR2 FQGNSA. This CDR3 comprises 13 residues.

Here the sequenced sample was peripheral blood, taken in a trial of Ad26.COV2.S vaccine versus placebo. The source of this sequence is a person between 18 and 65 years old who received the Ad26.COV2.S COVID-19 vaccine or a placebo. V and J are TRBV7-2 and TRBJ2-5; D ambiguous. The CDR3 region has the DNA TGTGCCAGCAGCTTAGCGAACCAAGAGACCCAGTACTTC. Encoded protein: CASSLANQETQYF.